A single sample is the source of the 21 T cell receptor beta chains below, sequenced in a study of T cell changes during pregnancy in multiple sclerosis. The repertoire was sequenced with immunoSEQ multiplex PCR; TCRdb's copy has only in-frame clones and lacks some. The table records tens of thousands of clones, 92% of them present only once. Sequenced material: peripheral blood, taken in the first trimester of pregnancy. The receptors were gathered from a female donor with multiple sclerosis, enrolled in a pregnancy study.

The chain links TRBV6-6 to TRBJ1-3, with D perhaps TRBD1 (6 bases). The CDR3 has 15 amino acids. Trimming took off 6 bases at V and 0 bases at J, with 12 bases between the two ends. Germline V gives CDR1 MNHNY, CDR2 SVGAGI (reference sequence). CDR3: CASRRQETSGNTIYF. The CDR3 bases are TGTGCCAGCAGAAGACAGGAAACCTCTGGAAACACCATATATTTT.

This chain joins TRBV19 and TRBJ2-1; weak D call: TRBD2 (6 bases). Trimming took 7 bases from V and 5 from J, leaving 18 bases between them. Germline V gives CDR1 LNHDA, CDR2 SQIVND (reference sequence). This CDR3 spans 15 amino acids. The CDR3 here is CASTLEPAGNNEQFF. The DNA for the CDR3 is TGTGCCAGTACCCTAGAGCCCGCGGGGAACAATGAGCAGTTCTTC.

This rearrangement joins TRBV5-4 to TRBJ2-7; no firm D call. The CDR3 is 12 residues long. V lost 5 bases and J 6 bases, leaving 12 bases between the germline ends. Germline values: CDR1 SGHNT, CDR2 YYREEE (reference sequence). DNA for the CDR3: TGTGCCAGCAGGCCCCCGATCGGCGAGCAGTACTTC. Its translation: CASRPPIGEQYF.

The CDR3 reads CASRKPGLADTQYF. As DNA, the CDR3 is TGTGCCAGCAGGAAACCGGGACTAGCAGATACGCAGTATTTT. The rearrangement links TRBV28 to TRBJ2-3; the match to TRBD2 covers 8 bases. The CDR3 is 14 amino acids. Germline V lookup: CDR1 MDHEN, CDR2 SYDVKM. V trimming: 6 bases; J trimming: 4 bases; junction bases outside the gene matches: 6.

The rearrangement links TRBV27 to TRBJ1-1, with D possibly matching TRBD1 (6 bases). Germline V lookup: CDR1 MNHEY, CDR2 SMNVEV (reference sequence). The V and J ends lost 7 bases and 3 bases respectively, with 15 bases between them. The CDR3 is 14 residues long. CDR3 nucleotide sequence: TGTGCCAGCACTTCCAGGTCAGGGGACACTGAAGCTTTCTTT. As protein: CASTSRSGDTEAFF.

Of note for this clone: The same CDR3 can be traced to other DNA sequences in this sample. V and J are TRBV5-6 and TRBJ1-2; TRBD1 aligns across 11 bases. The CDR3 is made up of 14 amino acids. The V gene's germline CDR1 is SGHDT and CDR2 YYEEEE. After removal of 3 bases from V and 4 bases from J, the junction contained 2 bases not matched to a gene. CDR3 DNA: TGTGCCAGCAGCTCCGGGACAGGGGGCTATGGCTACACCTTC. Protein: CASSSGTGGYGYTF.

V gene TRBV7-9 combines with J gene TRBJ2-2; weak D call: TRBD1 (5 bases). There are 14 residues in the CDR3. Germline CDR1 and CDR2: SEHNR and FQNEAQ (reference sequence). V lost 4 bases, J lost 1 base, and 7 bases lay in between. CDR3 in amino acids: CASSSTVNTGELFF. CDR3 DNA sequence: TGTGCCAGCAGCTCGACAGTGAACACCGGGGAGCTGTTTTTT. The entire variable domain, with the rest obtained from reference TRBV7-9 and TRBJ2-2, is as follows: DTGVSQNPRHKITKRGQNVTFRCDPISEHNRLYWYRQTLGQGPEFLTYFQNEAQLEKSRLLSDRFSAERPKGSFSTLEIQRTEQGDSAMYLCASSSTVNTGELFFGEGSRLTVL.

The V gene is TRBV4-2, the J gene TRBJ1-2, with D perhaps matching TRBD1 (5 bases). Per the germline V gene, CDR1 is LGHNA and CDR2 is YNFKEQ. The V gene lost 3 bases and the J gene lost 3 bases, with 14 bases spanning the gap. This CDR3 spans 15 amino acids. The CDR3 bases are TGTGCCAGCAGCCAGGGGTTAGGGGCGGACTATGGCTACACCTTC. Translation: CASSQGLGADYGYTF.

The chain employs TRBV19 and TRBJ2-7; maybe TRBD2 (7 bases). The CDR3 runs 16 residues. The V and J ends lost 3 bases and 2 bases respectively, with 17 bases between them. The germline V gene has CDR1 LNHDA and CDR2 SQIVND (reference sequence). The DNA of the CDR3 is TGTGCCAGTAGTATCGGCAATTGGGGGGGCCCCTACGAGCAGTACTTC. Protein sequence: CASSIGNWGGPYEQYF.

This chain uses TRBV11-2 with TRBJ2-1, with a tentative D call TRBD2 (5 bases). The CDR3 contains 17 residues. Trimming removed 1 base at V and 7 bases at J, with 20 bases between. Germline V gene data show CDR1 as SGHAT and CDR2 as FQNNGV. The CDR3 coding sequence is TGTGCCAGCAGCTTAGTCCTCCGCGCGAGAGGGAGTAATGAGCAGTTCTTC. The encoded protein is CASSLVLRARGSNEQFF.

This chain links TRBV27 with TRBJ2-7; TRBD2 is a possible D gene (5 bases). The CDR3 loop spans 13 amino acids. CDR1 and CDR2 from the germline V gene are MNHEY and SMNVEV (reference sequence). The V gene lost 6 bases and the J gene lost 4 bases, with 13 bases spanning the gap. CDR3 amino acids: CASRTSSRYEQYF. The CDR3 DNA is TGTGCCAGCAGGACTTCTAGCCGGTACGAGCAGTACTTC.

The V call is TRBV27, the J call TRBJ2-7; 14 bases are shared with TRBD2. V dropped 6 bases and J dropped 2; count of bases not matched to a gene: 3. Germline lookup yields CDR1 MNHEY and CDR2 SMNVEV (reference sequence). The length of the CDR3 is 15 residues. The CDR3 spells CASRRGLAGAYEQYF. The DNA for the CDR3 is TGTGCCAGCAGACGGGGACTAGCGGGAGCCTACGAGCAGTACTTC.

J is TRBJ1-2 and V is TRBV28, with 8 positions matching TRBD1. The V gene's germline CDR1 is MDHEN and CDR2 SYDVKM. The CDR3 is 13 amino acids. The junction had 7 bases not matched to a gene; V was cut back by 6 bases and J by 7 bases. CDR3 amino acids: CASRFFGQGGYTF. The CDR3 region has the DNA TGTGCCAGCAGATTCTTCGGACAGGGTGGCTACACCTTC.

This chain joins TRBV5-1 and TRBJ2-3; D remains unclear. This CDR3 is 13 amino acids long. The V and J ends lost 3 bases and 4 bases respectively, with 9 bases between them. Germline V gene sequence: CDR1 SGHRS, CDR2 YFSETQ. In nucleotides, the CDR3 is TGCGCCAGCAGCTCGACATGGGCAGATACGCAGTATTTT. Protein sequence: CASSSTWADTQYF.

This clone appeared once. V and J are TRBV7-9 and TRBJ2-7, with TRBD1 identical over 8 bases. Per the germline V gene, CDR1 is SEHNR and CDR2 is FQNEAQ (reference sequence). The CDR3 has 14 amino acids. V shed 5 bases and J 5 bases; nucleotides not matched to a gene: 8. CDR3 coding DNA: TGTGCCAGCAGCCGTGGACAGGGAGGTCACGAGCAGTACTTC. Protein sequence: CASSRGQGGHEQYF.

This sequence joins TRBV4-1 and TRBJ1-3; no definite D call. Trimming cost V 4 bases and J 4 bases, with 17 bases left between them. CDR1 MGHRA and CDR2 YSYEKL come from the germline V gene. CDR3 length equals 16 residues. The CDR3 here is CASSPKEGLTGNTIYF. In nucleotides, the CDR3 is TGCGCCAGCAGCCCAAAGGAGGGTCTCACAGGAAACACCATATATTTT.

This CDR3 reads CASRITQPTDTQYF. Here the CDR3 DNA reads TGCGCCAGCAGAATTACACAGCCCACAGATACGCAGTATTTT. This chain links TRBV5-1 with TRBJ2-3; no reliable D call. CDR3 length equals 14 residues. Germline CDR1 SGHRS, CDR2 YFSETQ. With 5 bases removed from V and 2 bases from J, the gap between germline ends came to 12 bases.

This clone showed up just once. The chain links TRBV7-2 to TRBJ2-5; the D gene is possibly TRBD1 (5 bases). The CDR3 consists of 14 residues. Per germline, CDR1 SGHTA and CDR2 FQGNSA. Trimming shortened V by 0 bases and J by 5 bases, and 10 bases separated the two germline ends. The CDR3 spells CASSLAGARETQYF. The DNA for the CDR3 is TGTGCCAGCAGCTTAGCTGGGGCAAGGGAGACCCAGTACTTC.

Points on this clone: The junction departs from the called germline gene at one end, perhaps through a read error. The gene calls are TRBV28 and TRBJ2-1; D call uncertain. The germline V gene has CDR1 MDHEN and CDR2 SYDVKM. The CDR3 is 14 residues long. The CDR3: CASSLFGAYNKQFF. CDR3 in DNA: TGTGCCAGCAGTTTATTCGGAGCCTACAATAAGCAGTTCTTC.

This clone was detected once. This chain joins TRBV4-3 and TRBJ1-3; the match to TRBD1 covers 9 bases. The CDR3 contains 14 residues. The V and J ends lost 3 bases and 11 bases, in that order; junction bases with no gene match: 8. CDR1 LGHNA and CDR2 YSLEER come from the germline V gene. The CDR3 loop is CASSQRTGEGSIYF. The DNA for the CDR3 is TGCGCCAGCAGCCAGCGGACAGGGGAGGGTTCCATATATTTT.

The J gene is TRBJ1-5, the V gene TRBV28; the match to TRBD1 covers 7 bases. CDR3 length: 15 amino acids. The germline V gene encodes CDR1 MDHEN and CDR2 SYDVKM. V was clipped by 7 bases and J by 2 bases; unmatched bases: 8. The CDR3 sequence: CASNDPGTGNQPQHF. The CDR3 DNA reads as TGTGCCAGCAATGACCCCGGGACAGGCAATCAGCCCCAGCATTTT.